Following are 16 T cell receptor beta chains from one sample sequenced in a study of cytomegalovirus exposure and HLA in healthy donors. PCR primers comprised 60 Vbeta and 13 Jbeta primers. Clones were read by immunoSEQ multiplex PCR, and TCRdb kept only the in-frame ones, dropping some. This sample carries roughly 190,000 clones, over 75% of them seen once, and the ten largest clones take 3.8%. The sample taken for sequencing was PBMCs. The receptors stem from a man in his forties or fifties in good health and CMV-seronegative.

This chain uses TRBV7-2 with TRBJ1-1, with TRBD1 matching 7 bases. CDR3 length: 14 residues. V shed 5 bases and J 8 bases; nucleotides not matched to a gene: 11. Germline-derived CDR1 and CDR2 are SGHTA and FQGNSA. In nucleotides, the CDR3 is TGTGCCAGCAGCGTTCCTGAAGGGGGCCCCGAAGCTTTCTTT. This translates into CASSVPEGGPEAFF.

The rearrangement joins TRBV7-9 to TRBJ2-5, with D possibly TRBD2 on 6 matching bases. The tail of the sequence fits TRBJ2-7 better, so the J call may be wrong. Germline V gene lookup returns CDR1 SEHNR and CDR2 FQNEAQ (reference sequence). CDR3 length equals 14 residues. CDR3 coding DNA: TGTGCCAGCAGCTTAGCGGGGGGTGAGTACGAGCAGTACTTC. Amino acid sequence: CASSLAGGEYEQYF.

This rearrangement joins TRBV29-1 to TRBJ2-3; D gene unclear. Germline V gene sequence: CDR1 SQVTM, CDR2 ANQGSEA. Trimming removed 4 bases from V and 2 bases from J, with 10 bases in between. This CDR3 is built from 13 residues. The DNA of the CDR3 is TGCAGCGTTGCTCTTCTTTCCACAGATACGCAGTATTTT. It specifies CSVALLSTDTQYF.

This sequence joins TRBV6-5 and TRBJ2-4; no firm D call. Between the trimmed V and J ends, which lost 4 bases and 5 bases, there was a span of 6 bases. The germline gives CDR1 MNHEY, CDR2 SVGAGI. This CDR3 has 12 residues. The CDR3 DNA follows: TGTGCCAGCAGTTTCACAGAAAACATTCAGTACTTC. This codes for CASSFTENIQYF.

This chain joins TRBV5-1 and TRBJ1-6; TRBD1 aligns across 7 bases. The germline gives CDR1 SGHRS, CDR2 YFSETQ. V dropped 4 bases and J dropped 7; count of bases not matched to a gene: 11. CDR3 length: 16 amino acids. The CDR3 reads CASSPTGQVGNSPLHF. The CDR3 DNA follows: TGCGCCAGCAGCCCGACAGGGCAGGTGGGGAATTCACCCCTCCACTTT.

The genes are TRBV2 and TRBJ2-2; TRBD1 aligns across 8 bases. Trimming cost V 3 bases and J 5 bases; bases outside gene matches: 5. Germline CDR1 reads SNHLY; CDR2 reads FYNNEI. CDR3 size: 15 residues. Written as DNA, the CDR3 is TGTGCCAGCAGTGATGGCACAGGGGGAACCGGGGAGCTGTTTTTT. Protein: CASSDGTGGTGELFF. Full variable domain (remainder filled in from reference TRBV2 and TRBJ2-2): EPEVTQTPSHQVTQMGQEVILRCVPISNHLYFYWYRQILGQKVEFLVSFYNNEISEKSEIFDDQFSVERPDGSNFTLKIRSTKLEDSAMYFCASSDGTGGTGELFFGEGSRLTVL.

This clone was observed a handful of times. The V and J genes are TRBV19 and TRBJ1-5; D not resolved. Germline CDR1 is LNHDA and CDR2 is SQIVND (reference sequence). The CDR3 is made up of 12 amino acids. With 6 bases removed from V and 0 bases from J, the gap between germline ends came to 3 bases. The CDR3 region has the DNA TGTGCCAGTAGCTTTAGCAATCAGCCCCAGCATTTT. Residues: CASSFSNQPQHF.

In regard to this clone: This CDR3 is also generated by other DNA sequences in the sample. The chain couples TRBV30 to TRBJ1-6, with unresolved D. This CDR3 is built from 12 residues. V dropped 1 base and J dropped 10 bases, with 8 bases sitting between them. Germline V gene lookup returns CDR1 GTSNPN and CDR2 SVGIG (reference sequence). The CDR3 here is CAWSERESPLHF. In DNA form, the CDR3 reads TGTGCCTGGAGTGAGAGGGAGTCACCCCTCCACTTT. Filled out from reference TRBV30 and TRBJ1-6, the complete variable domain reads SQTIHQWPATLVQPVGSPLSLECTVEGTSNPNLYWYRQAAGRGLQLLFYSVGIGQISSEVPQNLSASRPQDRQFILSSKKLLLSDSGFYLCAWSERESPLHFGNGTRLTVT.

Regarding this clone: The sample holds other DNA sequences that translate to the same CDR3. The chain has TRBV15 and TRBJ1-5; no reliable D call. V lost 0 bases and J lost 2, with 8 bases in between. Germline lookup yields CDR1 LNHNV and CDR2 YYDKDF (reference sequence). The CDR3 runs to 15 residues. In DNA form, the CDR3 reads TGTGCCACCAGCAGAGATGGCGGAGGCAATCAGCCCCAGCATTTT. Translated, it gives CATSRDGGGNQPQHF.

This chain connects TRBV4-3 to TRBJ1-2; D call uncertain. This CDR3 has 15 residues. CDR1 and CDR2 from the germline V gene are LGHNA and YSLEER. Between the trimmed V and J ends, which lost 0 bases and 6 bases, there was a span of 14 bases. CDR3 nucleotides: TGCGCCAGCAGCCAAGATCTGGGCGGGGTCCATGGCTACACCTTC. Translating gives CASSQDLGGVHGYTF.

CDR3 nucleotides: TGTGCCAGCAGTTACGACAGGAACACTGAAGCTTTCTTT. Protein sequence: CASSYDRNTEAFF. The genes are TRBV13 and TRBJ1-1, with D perhaps TRBD1 (5 bases). Germline V gene data show CDR1 as PRHDT and CDR2 as FYEKMQ (reference sequence). The CDR3 is made up of 13 amino acids. V was cut by 6 bases and J by 1 base, with 9 bases left in between.

The rearrangement uses TRBV9 and TRBJ2-3; weak D call: TRBD1 (6 bases). The germline V gene encodes CDR1 SGDLS and CDR2 YYNGEE. The CDR3 is 11 residues long. Trimming cost V 4 bases and J 6 bases, with 6 bases left between them. The CDR3 DNA reads TGTGCCAGCAGCAGGGGGGATACGCAGTATTTT. This gives the protein CASSRGDTQYF.

The V call is TRBV30, the J call TRBJ2-7; D is possibly TRBD2 (6 bases). V lost 0 bases and J 3 bases, leaving 18 bases between the germline ends. CDR1 is GTSNPN, CDR2 SVGIG, per germline (reference sequence). The CDR3 consists of 16 residues. CDR3 protein: CAWSVGGTVGNYEQYF. CDR3 nucleotide sequence: TGTGCCTGGAGTGTAGGCGGGACGGTAGGAAACTACGAGCAGTACTTC.

The rearrangement joins TRBV30 to TRBJ2-3; perhaps TRBD1 as D (5 bases). In germline, CDR1 is GTSNPN, CDR2 SVGIG (reference sequence). With 4 bases removed from V and 8 bases from J, the gap between germline ends came to 10 bases. There are 11 residues in the CDR3. CDR3 in amino acids: CAWTRQGTQYF. The CDR3 coding sequence is TGTGCCTGGACCCGTCAGGGTACGCAGTATTTT.

The V and J genes are TRBV5-1 and TRBJ2-3, with 8 nucleotides matching TRBD1. This CDR3 has 14 amino acids. J lost 4 bases, V lost 4 bases, and 5 bases had no gene match. CDR1 SGHRS and CDR2 YFSETQ come from the germline V gene. CDR3 DNA sequence: TGCGCCAGCAGCAAGGGACAGGCTTCAGATACGCAGTATTTT. It is translated as CASSKGQASDTQYF.

The chain joins TRBV7-6 to TRBJ1-6; D gene uncertain. This CDR3 contains 15 residues. Germline V CDR1 and CDR2: SGHVS, FNYEAQ. Deletions cut 4 bases from V and 1 base from J, with 8 bases between. The CDR3 nucleotides are TGTGCCAGCAGCTCCGAGGGTTCCTATAATTCACCCCTCCACTTT. Protein sequence: CASSSEGSYNSPLHF.